The subject of this entry is one T cell receptor (beta chain). These data belong to a study of T-cell reconstitution after alpha-beta-depleted transplantation in children. V lost 6 bases and J lost 1; bases outside the gene matches: 6. The CDR3 loop spans 15 amino acids. Using unique molecular identifiers, the investigators prepared the TCRbeta library. TCRdb independently ran MiXCR on the PCR reads; one entry per CDR3 protein. The sample carries more than 100,000 distinct CDR3 sequences, 23% recorded once. The TCR comes from a male patient under 10 years old who had a stem cell transplant for chronic granulomatous disease, so the T cells may come from the graft donor. Material: PBMCs, mostly from graft donor cells, obtained 180 days after TCRalphabeta/CD19-depleted stem cell transplant. The chain carries TRBV12-3 or TRBV12-4 and TRBJ2-4; TRBD1 matches 7 bases. CDR3 loop: CASRNTGVAKNIQYF. In nucleotides, the CDR3 is TGTGCCAGCAGAAATACAGGGGTGGCCAAAAACATTCAGTACTTC.